The source of this T cell receptor beta chain is a study of shared clonotypes between healthy human individuals. The CDR3 is made up of 15 amino acids. The germline V gene encodes CDR1 SGHTS and CDR2 YDEGEE. The V gene lost 4 bases and the J gene lost 5 bases, with 15 bases spanning the gap. The material for each subset, its genomic DNA, was split evenly across several immunoSEQ plates. The protocol was immunoSEQ multiplex PCR, while the TCRdb copy is restricted to in-frame clones and leaves out a portion. In the table there are roughly 2.4 million clones, 90% to 97% of which are singletons. The sequenced sample consisted of naive CD4+ T cells sorted from blood. Stated subset: CD45RA+ positively selected. This chain links TRBV5-8 with TRBJ2-2; D not certain. This receptor was obtained from a man between 18 and 29 years old in good health. CDR3 residues: CASSQGDFQTGELFF. The CDR3 DNA reads TGTGCCAGCAGCCAAGGCGACTTCCAGACCGGGGAGCTGTTTTTT.